The entry below describes one T cell receptor (beta chain). Its antigen is undetermined. The germline CDR1 and CDR2 sequences are SGDLS and YYNGEE. Trimming removed 0 bases from V and 2 bases from J, with 17 bases in between. The CDR3 totals 17 residues. The data are from a study of cytomegalovirus exposure and HLA in healthy donors. The PCR was carried out with 60 Vbeta primers and 13 Jbeta primers. Assay: immunoSEQ multiplex PCR; the TCRdb copy retains only in-frame clones and omits some. The profile shows around 85,000 clones, about 68% of them singletons. Though probably carrying unrecorded immune exposures, donors were nominally healthy at sampling. Study outcomes and limitations: In a later analysis, approximately 15,000 TCR beta sequences were associated with HLA alleles at 0.05 false discovery rate. For most TCR beta V segments, an earlier analysis put the productive rate at about 87% or about 30% of the time. Certain indistinguishable V segments, among them TRBV6-2 and TRBV6-3, were excluded.

The sequenced sample was PBMCs. The sequence derives from a man aged 25 to 45 in good health and CMV-seropositive. This sequence joins TRBV9 and TRBJ1-2, with D possibly matching TRBD1 (6 bases). Written as DNA, the CDR3 is TGTGCCAGCAGCGTAGCCCTAACAGGGCGTGGGAACTATGGCTACACCTTC. It specifies CASSVALTGRGNYGYTF.